The 17 T cell receptor beta chains below were found in one sample sequenced in a study of T-cell memory formation after mild COVID-19. TCRdb analysed the 5' RACE reads with MiXCR anew, one entry per CDR3 protein. The sample lists some 150,000 distinct CDR3 sequences, under 30% occurring once. Material for sequencing was PBMCs or a T cell subset sorted from them (not recorded which). These receptors came from an adult woman who had mild COVID-19 (a few samples of this study predate the infection). Cell type and time point are not known.

This chain joins TRBV29-1 and TRBJ2-7, with 8 nucleotides matching TRBD2. The V gene's germline CDR1 is SQVTM and CDR2 ANQGSEA. V shed 4 bases and J 0 bases; nucleotides not matched to a gene: 2. The CDR3 is made up of 13 amino acids. CDR3 region: CSVAGGGSYEQYF. The CDR3 bases are TGCAGCGTTGCCGGGGGGGGCTCCTACGAGCAGTACTTC.

The chain couples TRBV2 to TRBJ2-7, with 15 bases identical to TRBD2. This CDR3 comprises 15 residues. Germline V CDR1 and CDR2: SNHLY, FYNNEI. V was clipped by 4 bases and J by 2 bases; unmatched bases: 0. This CDR3 reads CASSGTSGGAYEQYF. The CDR3 DNA reads as TGTGCCAGCAGTGGGACTAGCGGGGGGGCCTACGAGCAGTACTTC.

The rearrangement joins TRBV20-1 to TRBJ2-5; 11 bases are shared with TRBD2. The CDR3 has 17 amino acids. Germline V CDR1 and CDR2: DFQATT, SNEGSKA (reference sequence). V gave up 0 bases and J gave up 2 bases; unmatched junction bases: 8. The CDR3 sequence is CSARDGWGLAVQETQYF. The CDR3 DNA reads as TGCAGTGCTAGAGATGGGTGGGGACTAGCGGTTCAAGAGACCCAGTACTTC.

This clonotype has only a few counts. The chain employs TRBV19 and TRBJ1-1; 9 bases are shared with TRBD1. The CDR3 has 14 residues. Germline V gene sequence: CDR1 LNHDA, CDR2 SQIVND (reference sequence). The ends lost 8 bases at V and 4 bases at J; junction bases unmatched: 8. This CDR3 reads CASQPGQGFTEAFF. DNA for the CDR3: TGTGCCAGTCAGCCGGGACAGGGATTCACTGAAGCTTTCTTT.

This clonotype was seen only a few times. The V and J genes are TRBV2 and TRBJ2-7; D may be TRBD1 (5 bases). Germline CDR1 is SNHLY and CDR2 is FYNNEI. With 8 bases removed from V and 0 bases from J, the gap between germline ends came to 14 bases. The CDR3 sequence is 14 residues long. DNA of the CDR3: TGTGCCAGCGCTGTACAGGAAGTCTCCTACGAGCAGTACTTC. Residues: CASAVQEVSYEQYF.

V gene TRBV7-8 combines with J gene TRBJ2-2; 10 bases fit TRBD1. The CDR3 sequence is 17 residues long. Germline V gene lookup returns CDR1 SGHVS and CDR2 FQNEAQ. After removal of 3 bases from V and 4 bases from J, the junction contained 8 bases not matched to a gene. The CDR3 loop is CASSFSIGTGATGELFF. The CDR3, as DNA: TGTGCCAGCAGCTTCTCGATCGGGACAGGGGCCACCGGGGAGCTGTTTTTT.

The V call is TRBV20-1, the J call TRBJ2-7; 13 bases align to TRBD2. Trimming removed 0 bases from V and 7 bases from J; junction bases left unmatched: 6. Germline V CDR1 and CDR2: DFQATT, SNEGSKA (reference sequence). The CDR3 has 15 amino acids. The CDR3 here is CSARDGTSGAMEQYF. The CDR3 coding sequence is TGCAGTGCTAGAGACGGGACTAGCGGGGCCATGGAGCAGTACTTC.

This clonotype was detected only a few times. The chain is built from TRBV24-1 and TRBJ2-2; tentatively, D is TRBD1 (5 bases). The length of the CDR3 is 14 residues. Germline V gene lookup returns CDR1 KGHDR and CDR2 SFDVKD. Trimming took off 4 bases at V and 5 bases at J, with 10 bases between the two ends. CDR3 amino acids: CATSDRDETGELFF. Written as DNA, the CDR3 is TGTGCCACCAGTGACAGGGATGAAACCGGGGAGCTGTTTTTT.

The chain carries TRBV4-1 and TRBJ2-3, with 9 bases identical to TRBD1. Germline V lookup: CDR1 MGHRA, CDR2 YSYEKL. The CDR3 is made up of 17 amino acids. V dropped 5 bases and J dropped 1; count of bases not matched to a gene: 10. The CDR3 region is CASSSRDRVDGTDTQYF. The DNA of the CDR3 is TGCGCCAGCAGCTCCCGGGACAGGGTAGATGGCACAGATACGCAGTATTTT.

This chain uses TRBV19 with TRBJ2-4, with a tentative D call TRBD1 (6 bases). The germline gives CDR1 LNHDA, CDR2 SQIVND (reference sequence). The CDR3 loop spans 14 amino acids. V was trimmed by 5 bases and J by 8 bases, leaving 16 bases between them. The CDR3 loop is CASSLIQGSDIQYF. CDR3 sequence (DNA): TGTGCCAGTAGTCTGATACAGGGATCGGACATTCAGTACTTC.

Only a few counts were recorded for this clonotype. The J gene is TRBJ2-1, the V gene TRBV4-3; 7 nucleotides line up with TRBD1. V gave up 2 bases and J gave up 8 bases; unmatched junction bases: 9. This CDR3 spans 15 amino acids. CDR1 and CDR2 from the germline V gene are LGHNA and YSLEER. The CDR3 DNA reads TGCGCCAGCAGCCAACAGGGGGATGCGTACGATGAGCAGTTCTTC. Residues: CASSQQGDAYDEQFF.

The sample holds a few counts of this clonotype. V usage is TRBV29-1 and J usage is TRBJ2-5, with D uncertain. Per germline, CDR1 SQVTM and CDR2 ANQGSEA. This CDR3 has 14 amino acids. Trimming shortened V by 3 bases and J by 3 bases, and 14 bases separated the two germline ends. CDR3 loop: CSVEKVGREETQYF. In DNA, the CDR3 is TGCAGCGTTGAGAAGGTGGGAAGAGAAGAGACCCAGTACTTC.

The chain combines TRBV7-8 with TRBJ2-3; 11 bases align to TRBD2. The V segment lost 5 bases and the J segment 0 bases; nucleotides outside the gene matches: 10. Germline values: CDR1 SGHVS, CDR2 FQNEAQ. CDR3 length: 18 residues. Written as DNA, the CDR3 is TGTGCCAGCAGCCTCGGACTAGCGGGTCGTTCTAGCACAGATACGCAGTATTTT. It translates to CASSLGLAGRSSTDTQYF.

The CDR3 here is CASSEREVDTQYF. The CDR3 DNA reads TGTGCCAGCAGCGAAAGGGAAGTAGATACGCAGTATTTT. The chain employs TRBV2 and TRBJ2-3; D remains ambiguous. V lost 6 bases to trimming and J lost 5 bases, with 12 bases between them. This CDR3 spans 13 amino acids. Germline CDR1 is SNHLY and CDR2 is FYNNEI.

V is TRBV4-3 and J is TRBJ2-1; the D is unclear. Germline V gene data show CDR1 as LGHNA and CDR2 as YSLEER. The CDR3 is 16 amino acids. Trimming pared 1 base from V and 0 bases from J, leaving 10 bases between. CDR3 in DNA: TGCGCCAGCAGCCAAGGAGTTCAAAGCTCCTACAATGAGCAGTTCTTC. The encoded protein is CASSQGVQSSYNEQFF.

This clonotype was counted a few times. The chain joins TRBV3-1 to TRBJ1-1; no reliable D call. CDR3 length: 15 residues. The V end was cut by 0 bases, the J end by 5 bases, with 13 bases between. Per germline, CDR1 LGHDT and CDR2 YNNKEL (reference sequence). CDR3: CASSQDPAGWTEAFF. The CDR3 DNA follows: TGTGCCAGCAGCCAAGACCCGGCGGGGTGGACTGAAGCTTTCTTT.

Many counts were recorded for this clonotype. The V call is TRBV7-9, the J call TRBJ1-2; TRBD1 matches 8 bases. V lost 6 bases to trimming and J lost 2 bases; unmatched junction nucleotides: 5. The CDR3 spans 14 residues. Germline-derived CDR1 and CDR2 are SEHNR and FQNEAQ (reference sequence). CDR3 protein: CASRRTGPNYGYTF. In DNA, the CDR3 is TGTGCCAGCAGGAGGACAGGGCCAAACTATGGCTACACCTTC.